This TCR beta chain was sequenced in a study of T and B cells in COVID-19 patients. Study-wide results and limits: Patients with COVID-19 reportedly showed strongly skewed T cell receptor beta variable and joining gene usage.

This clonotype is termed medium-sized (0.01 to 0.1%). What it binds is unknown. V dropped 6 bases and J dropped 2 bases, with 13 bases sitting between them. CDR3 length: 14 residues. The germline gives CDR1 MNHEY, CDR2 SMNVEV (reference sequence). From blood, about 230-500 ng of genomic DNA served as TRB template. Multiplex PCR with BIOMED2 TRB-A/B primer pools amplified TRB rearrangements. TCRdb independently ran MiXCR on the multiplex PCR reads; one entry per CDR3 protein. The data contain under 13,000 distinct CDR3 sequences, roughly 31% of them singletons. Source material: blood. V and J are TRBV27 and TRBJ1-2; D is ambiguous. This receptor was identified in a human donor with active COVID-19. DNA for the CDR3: TGTGCCAGCAGAGTTACAGCCTCGAACTATGGCTACACCTTC. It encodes CASRVTASNYGYTF.